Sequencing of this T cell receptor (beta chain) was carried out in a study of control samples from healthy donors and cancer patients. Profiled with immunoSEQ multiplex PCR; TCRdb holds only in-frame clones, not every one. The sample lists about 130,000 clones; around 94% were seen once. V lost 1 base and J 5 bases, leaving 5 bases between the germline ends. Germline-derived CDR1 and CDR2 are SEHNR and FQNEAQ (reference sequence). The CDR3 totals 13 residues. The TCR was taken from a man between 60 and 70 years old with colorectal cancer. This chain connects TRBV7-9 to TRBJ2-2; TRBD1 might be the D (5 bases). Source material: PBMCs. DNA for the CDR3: TGTGCCAGCAGCTTAGAGGGGACCGGGGAGCTGTTTTTT. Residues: CASSLEGTGELFF.